A selection of T cell receptor beta chains follows, all from one sample in a study of shared clonotypes between healthy human individuals. Repertoires were generated with immunoSEQ multiplex PCR, while TCRdb's copy carries only in-frame clones and drops some. The repertoire holds roughly 170,000 clones, with approximately 70% as singletons. The material sequenced was memory CD4+ T cells sorted from blood. Receptors originate from a young man in good health. CDR3s include the opening cysteine and the closing phenylalanine or tryptophan. A D gene is named only where the DNA matches it firmly.

D gene,J gene,V gene,CDR3 protein
-,TRBJ1-4,TRBV28,CASKQAGEKLFF
-,TRBJ2-5,TRBV5-1,CASSLRPTGTGTFQETQYF
TRBD1,TRBJ2-3,TRBV28,CASSAPGQGAADTQYF
TRBD1,TRBJ2-3,TRBV10-3,CAISRDSPVTDTQYF
-,TRBJ2-7,TRBV30,CAWAERGEQYF
-,TRBJ2-7,TRBV6-6,CASSYSPFGGYEQYF
-,TRBJ2-1,TRBV5-6,CASSLLGSGAQNEQFF
-,TRBJ2-2,TRBV30,CAWSGSNAGELFF
-,TRBJ1-5,TRBV6-1,CASSEGEASNQPQHF
-,TRBJ2-1,TRBV7-2,CASSLGTINEQFF
-,TRBJ2-3,TRBV6-6,CASRQTRFSTDTQYF
-,TRBJ2-1,TRBV29-1,CSVEQDSYNEQFF
TRBD1,TRBJ1-2,TRBV19,CASTTAGQGAMYGYTF
-,TRBJ2-7,TRBV15,CATSRDPASVYEQYF
TRBD2,TRBJ2-1,TRBV7-2,CASSPSLAGAREQFF
-,TRBJ2-7,TRBV11-2,CASSLSQNRYEQYF
-,TRBJ2-1,TRBV27,CASSLALGTHYNEQFF
-,TRBJ2-3,TRBV9,CASSVGLAAHTDTQYF
TRBD2,TRBJ2-7,TRBV7-2,CASSFPRLAGGHHPYEQYF
TRBD2,TRBJ2-1,TRBV9,CASSVTPAGTRNNEQFF
-,TRBJ2-3,TRBV11-2,CASSLDISNTQYF
TRBD2,TRBJ2-2,TRBV6-5,CASSSRLAGGPGELFF
-,TRBJ2-7,TRBV6-1,CASVRDPTSYEQYF
-,TRBJ1-1,TRBV5-5,CASSGTGRPNTEAFF
-,TRBJ2-5,TRBV18,CASSPGAGNQETQYF
-,TRBJ2-7,TRBV9,CASSVAGASYEQYF
-,TRBJ1-5,TRBV6-5,CASSKQGRDQPQHF
-,TRBJ2-1,TRBV7-2,CASSTSRVESEQFF
-,TRBJ1-5,TRBV7-9,CASSLEQDSNQPQHF
-,TRBJ2-3,TRBV7-2,CASSSVFSGGSTDTQYF
TRBD1,TRBJ1-2,TRBV6-5,CASRTGNRGYTF
TRBD2,TRBJ2-5,TRBV15,CATSRDRTSGQETQYF
-,TRBJ2-7,TRBV6-8,CASSQGQVQSF
TRBD1,TRBJ2-1,TRBV5-1,CASSSDRGTNEQFF
-,TRBJ2-5,TRBV27,CASSFGFGETQYF
-,TRBJ2-5,TRBV30,CAWRGRWETQYF
-,TRBJ2-1,TRBV5-1,CASSRLSTGHEQFF
TRBD2,TRBJ2-1,TRBV13,CASSLGLAGYNEQFF
-,TRBJ2-3,TRBV30,CALAVTFVDTQYF
-,TRBJ2-7,TRBV7-2,CASSSNRVSYEQYF
-,TRBJ2-7,TRBV10-1,CASSGGSSHEQYF